Described below is a single T cell receptor beta chain sequence and its context. The sample comes from a study of cytomegalovirus exposure and HLA in healthy donors. Method: immunoSEQ multiplex PCR; TCRdb's copy keeps in-frame clones and lacks some. Of approximately 80,000 clones in the sample, approximately 94% are singletons; the top ten hold around 3.3%. The specimen was PBMCs. The source of this sequence is a young woman in good health and CMV-seronegative.

The CDR3 DNA reads TGTGCCAGCAGGGAGGGGCCAATAGATCAGCCCCAGCATTTT. Translation gives CASREGPIDQPQHF. V gene TRBV6-9 combines with J gene TRBJ1-5; weak D call: TRBD1 (5 bases). The ends were cut back, 6 bases at V and 5 bases at J, with 14 bases in the middle. The CDR3 totals 14 residues. Germline V gene lookup returns CDR1 MNHGY and CDR2 SVAAGI.